The table lists the clone carrying this T cell receptor (beta chain) with a count of one. This CDR3 contains 15 residues. The V gene end was trimmed by 2 bases and the J gene end by 3 bases; junction bases not matched to a gene: 6. Germline V CDR1 and CDR2: GTSNPN, SVGIG (reference sequence). Time point reported: recipient sample about 28 days before transplant, after cytoreduction. This sample was taken from a study of T cell clonotyping in hematopoietic cell transplantation. Study context: Cytoreduction preceded collection of pretransplant recipient samples.

TCRdb's table, derived via immunoSEQ multiplex PCR, lists solely in-frame clones and lacks some. The repertoire holds about 6,500 clones, under 98% seen once, with about 16% in the top ten. This chain links TRBV30 with TRBJ2-2; 7 bases line up with TRBD1. The receptor was derived from a man between 65 and 85 years old with acute myeloid leukemia. Some clones in this sample may be carry-over from other donors' samples. The starting material was peripheral blood mononuclear cells, obtained before stem cell transplant. CDR3 sequence: CAWSMGTAYTGELFF. DNA for the CDR3: TGTGCCTGGAGTATGGGGACAGCCTACACCGGGGAGCTGTTTTTT. Looking up the rest from reference TRBV30 and TRBJ2-2 gives the full variable domain: SQTIHQWPATLVQPVGSPLSLECTVEGTSNPNLYWYRQAAGRGLQLLFYSVGIGQISSEVPQNLSASRPQDRQFILSSKKLLLSDSGFYLCAWSMGTAYTGELFFGEGSRLTVL.